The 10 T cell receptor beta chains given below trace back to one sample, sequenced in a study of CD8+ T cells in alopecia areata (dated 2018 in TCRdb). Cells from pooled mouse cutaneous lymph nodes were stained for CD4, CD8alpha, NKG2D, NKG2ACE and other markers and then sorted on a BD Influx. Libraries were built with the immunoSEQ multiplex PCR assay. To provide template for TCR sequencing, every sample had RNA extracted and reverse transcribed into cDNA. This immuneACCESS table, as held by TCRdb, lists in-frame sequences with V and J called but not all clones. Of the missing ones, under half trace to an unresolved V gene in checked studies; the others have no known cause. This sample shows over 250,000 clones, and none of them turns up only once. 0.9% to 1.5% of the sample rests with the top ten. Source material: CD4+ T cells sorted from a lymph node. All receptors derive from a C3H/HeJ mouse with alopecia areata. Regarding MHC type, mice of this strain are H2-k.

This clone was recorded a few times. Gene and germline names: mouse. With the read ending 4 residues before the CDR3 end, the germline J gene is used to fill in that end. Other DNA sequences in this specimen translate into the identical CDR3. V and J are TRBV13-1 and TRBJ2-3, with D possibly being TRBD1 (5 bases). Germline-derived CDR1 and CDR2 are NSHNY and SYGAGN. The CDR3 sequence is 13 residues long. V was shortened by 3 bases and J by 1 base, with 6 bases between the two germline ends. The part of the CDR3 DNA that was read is TGTGCCAGCAGTGGAGGGGGTGCAGAA. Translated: CASSGGGAE. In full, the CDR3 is CASSGGGAETLYF.

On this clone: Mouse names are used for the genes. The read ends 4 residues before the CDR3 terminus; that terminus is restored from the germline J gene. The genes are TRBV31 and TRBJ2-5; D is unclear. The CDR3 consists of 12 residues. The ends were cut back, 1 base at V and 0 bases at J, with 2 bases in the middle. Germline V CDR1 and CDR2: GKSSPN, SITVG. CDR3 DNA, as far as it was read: TGTGCCTGGAGTCCTAACCAAGAC. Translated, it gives CAWSPNQD. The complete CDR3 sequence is CAWSPNQDTQYF.

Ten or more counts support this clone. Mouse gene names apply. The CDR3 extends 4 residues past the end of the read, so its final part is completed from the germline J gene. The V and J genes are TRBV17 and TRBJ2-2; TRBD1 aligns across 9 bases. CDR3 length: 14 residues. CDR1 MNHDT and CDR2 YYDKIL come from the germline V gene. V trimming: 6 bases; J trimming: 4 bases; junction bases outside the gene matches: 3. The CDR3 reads CASRNRGPTGQLYF. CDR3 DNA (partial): TGTGCTAGCAGAAACAGGGGGCCCACCGGG.

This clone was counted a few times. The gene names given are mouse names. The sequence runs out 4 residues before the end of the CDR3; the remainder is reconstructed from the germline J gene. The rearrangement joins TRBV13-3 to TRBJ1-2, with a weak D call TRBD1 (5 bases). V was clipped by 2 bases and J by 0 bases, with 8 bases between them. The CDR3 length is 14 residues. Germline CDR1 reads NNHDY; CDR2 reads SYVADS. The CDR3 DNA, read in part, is TGTGCCAGCAGTGACAGGACACCAAACTCC. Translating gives CASSDRTPNS. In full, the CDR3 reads CASSDRTPNSDYTF.

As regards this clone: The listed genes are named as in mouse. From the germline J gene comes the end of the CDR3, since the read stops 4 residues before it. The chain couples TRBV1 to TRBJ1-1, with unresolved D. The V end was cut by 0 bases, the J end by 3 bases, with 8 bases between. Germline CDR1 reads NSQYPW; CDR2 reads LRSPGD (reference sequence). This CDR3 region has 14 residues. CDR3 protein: CTCSADYRDTEVFF. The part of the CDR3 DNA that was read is TGCACCTGCAGTGCAGATTACAGAGACACA.

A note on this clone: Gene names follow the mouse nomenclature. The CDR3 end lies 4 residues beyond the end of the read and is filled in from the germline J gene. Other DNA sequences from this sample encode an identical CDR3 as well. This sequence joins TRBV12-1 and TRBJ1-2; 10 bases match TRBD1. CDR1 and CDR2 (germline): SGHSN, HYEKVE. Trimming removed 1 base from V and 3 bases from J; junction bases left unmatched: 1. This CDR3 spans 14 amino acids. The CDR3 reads CASSLGTGDSDYTF. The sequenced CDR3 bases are TGTGCCAGCTCTCTTGGGACAGGGGACTCC.

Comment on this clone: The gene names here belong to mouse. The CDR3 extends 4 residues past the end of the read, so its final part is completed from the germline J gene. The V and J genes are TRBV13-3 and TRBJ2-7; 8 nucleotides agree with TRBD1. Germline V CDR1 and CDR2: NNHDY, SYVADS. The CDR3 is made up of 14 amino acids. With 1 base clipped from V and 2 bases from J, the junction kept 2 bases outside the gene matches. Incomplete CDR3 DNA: TGTGCCAGCAGTGATCACAGGGGGGCCTAT. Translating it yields CASSDHRGAY. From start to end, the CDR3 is CASSDHRGAYEQYF.

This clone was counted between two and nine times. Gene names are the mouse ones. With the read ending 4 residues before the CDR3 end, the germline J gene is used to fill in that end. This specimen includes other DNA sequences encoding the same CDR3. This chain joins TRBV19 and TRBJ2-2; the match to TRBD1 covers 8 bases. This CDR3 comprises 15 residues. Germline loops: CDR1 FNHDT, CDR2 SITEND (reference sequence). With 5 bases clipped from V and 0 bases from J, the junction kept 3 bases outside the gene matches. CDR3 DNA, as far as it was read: TGTGCCAGCAGCACGACAGGGGCAAACACCGGG. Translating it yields CASSTTGANTG. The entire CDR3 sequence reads CASSTTGANTGQLYF.

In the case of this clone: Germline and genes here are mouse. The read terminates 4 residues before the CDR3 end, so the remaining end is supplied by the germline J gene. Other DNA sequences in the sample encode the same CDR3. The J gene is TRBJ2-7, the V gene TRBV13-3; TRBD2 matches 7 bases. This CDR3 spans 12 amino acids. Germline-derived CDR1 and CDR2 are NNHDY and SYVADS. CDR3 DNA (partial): TGTGCCAGCAGTGTGACTGGGTAT. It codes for CASSVTGY. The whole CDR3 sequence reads CASSVTGYEQYF.

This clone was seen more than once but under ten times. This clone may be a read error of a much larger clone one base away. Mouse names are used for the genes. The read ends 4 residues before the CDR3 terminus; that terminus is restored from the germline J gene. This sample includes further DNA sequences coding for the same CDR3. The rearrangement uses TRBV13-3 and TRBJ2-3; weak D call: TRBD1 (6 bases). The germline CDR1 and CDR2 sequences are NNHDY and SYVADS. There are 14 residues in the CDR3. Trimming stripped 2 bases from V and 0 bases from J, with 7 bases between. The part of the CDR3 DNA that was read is TGTGCCAGCAGTGAGAGGGGGAGTGCAGAA. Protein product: CASSERGSAE. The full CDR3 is CASSERGSAETLYF.